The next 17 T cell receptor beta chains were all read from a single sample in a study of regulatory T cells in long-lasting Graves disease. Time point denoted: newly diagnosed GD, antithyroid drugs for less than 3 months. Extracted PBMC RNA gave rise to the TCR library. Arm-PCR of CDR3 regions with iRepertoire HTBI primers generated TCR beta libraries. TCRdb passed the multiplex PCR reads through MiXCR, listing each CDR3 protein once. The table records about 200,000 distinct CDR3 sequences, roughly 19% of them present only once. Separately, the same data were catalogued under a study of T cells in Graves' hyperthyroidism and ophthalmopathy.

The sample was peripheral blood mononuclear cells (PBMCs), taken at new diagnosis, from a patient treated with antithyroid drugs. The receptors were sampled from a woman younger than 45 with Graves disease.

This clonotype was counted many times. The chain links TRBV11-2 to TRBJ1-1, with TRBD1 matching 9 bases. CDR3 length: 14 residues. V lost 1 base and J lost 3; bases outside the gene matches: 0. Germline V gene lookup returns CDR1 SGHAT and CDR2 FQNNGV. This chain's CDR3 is CASSLGQGDTEAFF. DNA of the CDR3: TGTGCCAGCAGCTTAGGACAGGGGGACACTGAAGCTTTCTTT.

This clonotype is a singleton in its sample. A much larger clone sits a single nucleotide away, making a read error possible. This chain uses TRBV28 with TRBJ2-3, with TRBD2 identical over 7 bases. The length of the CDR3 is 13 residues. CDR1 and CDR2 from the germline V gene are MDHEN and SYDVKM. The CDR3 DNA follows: TGTGCCAGCAGTTTGACTAGCCTCGAGACCCGGTACTTC. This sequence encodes CASSLTSLETRYF.

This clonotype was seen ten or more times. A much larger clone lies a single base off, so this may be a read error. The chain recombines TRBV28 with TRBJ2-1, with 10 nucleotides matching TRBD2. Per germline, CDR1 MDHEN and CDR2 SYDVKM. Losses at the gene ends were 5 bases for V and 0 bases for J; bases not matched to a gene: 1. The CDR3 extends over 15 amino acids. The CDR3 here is CASSASGSSYNEQFF. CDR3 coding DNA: TGTGCCAGCAGTGCTAGCGGGAGCTCCTACAATGAGCAGTTCTTC.

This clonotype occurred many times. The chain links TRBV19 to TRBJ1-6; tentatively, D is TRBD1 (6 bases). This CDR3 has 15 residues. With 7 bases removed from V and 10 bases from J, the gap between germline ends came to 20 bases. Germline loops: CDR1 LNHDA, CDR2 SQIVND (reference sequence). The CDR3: CASNGVQGSYSPLHF. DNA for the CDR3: TGTGCCAGTAACGGCGTTCAGGGGAGTTACTCACCCCTCCACTTT.

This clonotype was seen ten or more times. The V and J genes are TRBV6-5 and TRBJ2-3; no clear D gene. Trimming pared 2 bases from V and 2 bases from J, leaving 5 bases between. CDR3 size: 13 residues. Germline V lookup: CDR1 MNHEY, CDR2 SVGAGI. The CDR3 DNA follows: TGTGCCAGCAGTTACCCAAACACAGATACGCAGTATTTT. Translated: CASSYPNTDTQYF.

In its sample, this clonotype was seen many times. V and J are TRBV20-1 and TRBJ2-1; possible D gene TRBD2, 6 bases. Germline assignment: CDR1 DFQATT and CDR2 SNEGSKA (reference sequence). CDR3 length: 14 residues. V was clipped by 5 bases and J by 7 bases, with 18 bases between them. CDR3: CSAVPGGTGNEQFF. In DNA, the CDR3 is TGCAGTGCTGTCCCTGGGGGGACGGGAAATGAGCAGTTCTTC.

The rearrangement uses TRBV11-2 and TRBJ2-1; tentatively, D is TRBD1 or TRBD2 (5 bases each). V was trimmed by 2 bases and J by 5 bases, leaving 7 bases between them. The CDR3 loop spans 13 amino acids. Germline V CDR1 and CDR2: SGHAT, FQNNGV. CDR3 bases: TGTGCCAGCAGCTTATGGGGGAACAATGAGCAGTTCTTC. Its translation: CASSLWGNNEQFF.

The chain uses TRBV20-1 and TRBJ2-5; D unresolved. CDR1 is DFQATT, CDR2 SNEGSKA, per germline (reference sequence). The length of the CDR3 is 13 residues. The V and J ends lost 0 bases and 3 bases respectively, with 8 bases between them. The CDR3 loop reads CSARDWQKETQYF. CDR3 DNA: TGCAGTGCTAGAGATTGGCAGAAAGAGACCCAGTACTTC.

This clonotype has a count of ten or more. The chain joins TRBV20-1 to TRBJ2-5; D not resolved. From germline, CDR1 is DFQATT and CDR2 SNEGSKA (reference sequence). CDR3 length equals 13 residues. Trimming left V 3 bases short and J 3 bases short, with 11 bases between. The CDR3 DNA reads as TGCAGTGCTAGTCCACTTGCCAAAGAGACCCAGTACTTC. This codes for CSASPLAKETQYF.

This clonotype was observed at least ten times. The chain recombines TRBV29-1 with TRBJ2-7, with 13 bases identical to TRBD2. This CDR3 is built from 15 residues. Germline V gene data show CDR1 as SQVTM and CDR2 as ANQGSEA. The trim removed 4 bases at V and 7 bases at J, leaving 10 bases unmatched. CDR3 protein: CSVGPVTSGRVEQYF. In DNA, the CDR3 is TGCAGCGTTGGCCCCGTTACTAGCGGGAGGGTAGAGCAGTACTTC.

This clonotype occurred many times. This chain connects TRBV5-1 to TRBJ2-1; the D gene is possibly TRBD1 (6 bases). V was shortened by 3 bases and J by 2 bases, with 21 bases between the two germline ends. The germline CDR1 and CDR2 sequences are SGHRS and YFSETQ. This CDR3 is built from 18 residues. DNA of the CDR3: TGCGCCAGCAGCTGGACGAATCATAAACAGGGAACCTACAATGAGCAGTTCTTC. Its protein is CASSWTNHKQGTYNEQFF.

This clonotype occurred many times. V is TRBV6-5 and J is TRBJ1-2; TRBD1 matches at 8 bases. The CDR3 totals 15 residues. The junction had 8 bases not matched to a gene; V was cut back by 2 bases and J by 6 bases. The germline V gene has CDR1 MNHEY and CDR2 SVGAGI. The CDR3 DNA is TGTGCCAGCAGTTACCCCGAGACAGGGGAGGATGGCTACACCTTC. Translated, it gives CASSYPETGEDGYTF.

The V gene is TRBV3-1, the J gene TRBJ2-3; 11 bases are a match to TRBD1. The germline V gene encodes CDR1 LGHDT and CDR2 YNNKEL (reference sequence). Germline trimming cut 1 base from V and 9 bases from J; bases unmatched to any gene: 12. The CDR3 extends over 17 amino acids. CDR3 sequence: CASSQVGGTGGWRTQYF. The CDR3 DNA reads TGTGCCAGCAGCCAAGTGGGGGGGACAGGGGGATGGAGGACGCAGTATTTT.

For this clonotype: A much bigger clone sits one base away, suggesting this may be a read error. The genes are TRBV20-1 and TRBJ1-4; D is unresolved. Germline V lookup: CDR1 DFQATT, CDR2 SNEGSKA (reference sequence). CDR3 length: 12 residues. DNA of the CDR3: TGCAGTGCTAGAGGCCTGGGTGAAAAACTGTCTTTT. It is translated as CSARGLGEKLSF.

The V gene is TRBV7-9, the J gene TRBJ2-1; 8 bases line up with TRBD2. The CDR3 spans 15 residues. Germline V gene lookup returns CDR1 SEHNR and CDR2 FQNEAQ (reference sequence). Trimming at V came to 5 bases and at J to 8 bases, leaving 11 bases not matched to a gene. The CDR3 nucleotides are TGTGCCAGCAGCCCTCCGGGGGGGCCGATCGATGAGCAGTTCTTC. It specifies CASSPPGGPIDEQFF.

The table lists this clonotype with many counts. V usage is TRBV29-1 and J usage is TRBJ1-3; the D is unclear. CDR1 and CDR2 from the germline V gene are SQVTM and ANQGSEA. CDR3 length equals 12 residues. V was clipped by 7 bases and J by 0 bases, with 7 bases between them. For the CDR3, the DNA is TGCAGCGATCCGAGCTCTGGAAACACCATATATTTT. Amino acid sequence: CSDPSSGNTIYF.

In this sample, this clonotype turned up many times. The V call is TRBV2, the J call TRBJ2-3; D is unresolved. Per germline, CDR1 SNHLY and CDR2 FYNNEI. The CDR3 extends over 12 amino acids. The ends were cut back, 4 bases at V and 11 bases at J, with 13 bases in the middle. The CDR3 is CASSGNLIGQYF. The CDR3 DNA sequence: TGTGCCAGCAGTGGGAACTTAATTGGGCAGTATTTT. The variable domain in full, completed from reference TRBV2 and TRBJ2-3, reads EPEVTQTPSHQVTQMGQEVILRCVPISNHLYFYWYRQILGQKVEFLVSFYNNEISEKSEIFDDQFSVERPDGSNFTLKIRSTKLEDSAMYFCASSGNLIGQYFGPGTRLTVL.